Following are 3 T cell receptor beta chains from one sample sequenced in a study of metastatic and nonmetastatic thyroid tumors. Not a single patient had been given any form of treatment at any point before undergoing thyroid surgery. MiXCR re-clonotyped the PCR reads for TCRdb. The sample has approximately 12,000 clones; around 29% are singletons. Sequencing was done on a sample of tumor tissue. Receptors originate from a female donor with papillary thyroid cancer or a benign thyroid nodule (not recorded which). Some clones in this sample may be carry-over from other donors' samples.

At least ten counts were recorded for this clone. The chain couples TRBV25-1 to TRBJ2-2, with D tentatively TRBD2 (6 bases). V was cut by 3 bases and J by 5 bases, with 16 bases left in between. Germline loops: CDR1 MGHDK, CDR2 SYGVNS. This CDR3 has 16 amino acids. The CDR3 DNA sequence: TGTGCCAGCAGTGATCTGAAGGAGGGGAAGACCGGGGAGCTGTTTTTT. Translating gives CASSDLKEGKTGELFF.

V usage is TRBV9 and J usage is TRBJ2-1; 8 bases are shared with TRBD2. The CDR3 is made up of 15 amino acids. Per the germline V gene, CDR1 is SGDLS and CDR2 is YYNGEE. Trimming at V came to 5 bases and at J to 4 bases, leaving 8 bases not matched to a gene. CDR3 in amino acids: CASRPTSALYNEQFF. The DNA for the CDR3 is TGTGCCAGCAGGCCGACTAGCGCCTTGTACAATGAGCAGTTCTTC.

The genes are TRBV11-1 and TRBJ2-3; TRBD2 matches at 12 bases. Germline V gene data show CDR1 as SGHAT and CDR2 as FQDESV (reference sequence). This CDR3 region has 15 residues. This CDR3 is CTNSLAGGPADTQYF. The DNA of the CDR3 is TGTACCAACAGCCTAGCGGGAGGGCCCGCAGATACGCAGTATTTT. The full variable domain, completed using reference TRBV11-1 and TRBJ2-3, is EAEVAQSPRYKITEKSQAVAFWCDPISGHATLYWYRQILGQGPELLVQFQDESVVDDSQLPKDRFSAERLKGVDSTLKIQPAELGDSAMYLCTNSLAGGPADTQYFGPGTRLTVL.